Presented here are 16 T cell receptor beta chains from one specimen sequenced in a study of neurological immune-mediated disorders. MiXCR was run by TCRdb on the 5' RACE reads, yielding one entry per CDR3 protein. This sample carries 85,000 to 110,000 distinct CDR3 sequences, 10% to 13% of them seen once, and the ten largest clones take approximately 3.4%. Regarding time point: longitudinal time-point 3. Sequenced: PBMCs. Source of these receptors: a female donor with HTLV-1-associated myelopathy (HAM/TSP).

In this sample, this clonotype turned up many times. This chain joins TRBV4-3 and TRBJ1-2, with a weak D call TRBD1 (5 bases). Trimming took 0 bases from V and 5 from J, leaving 13 bases between them. CDR1 and CDR2 (germline): LGHNA, YSLEER. The CDR3 is 15 amino acids. CDR3 nucleotides: TGCGCCAGCAGCCAAGAGGTCGGGGCCCTGTATGGCTACACCTTC. Translation: CASSQEVGALYGYTF.

This clonotype was seen many times. V gene TRBV7-9 combines with J gene TRBJ1-2, with D tentatively TRBD1 (5 bases). The V end was cut by 4 bases, the J end by 2 bases, with 14 bases between. CDR1 is SEHNR, CDR2 FQNEAQ, per germline (reference sequence). CDR3 length: 15 amino acids. CDR3 sequence (DNA): TGTGCCAGCAGCTCCCAGGCAGGGACCAACTATGGCTACACCTTC. Encoded protein: CASSSQAGTNYGYTF.

The chain combines TRBV4-1 with TRBJ2-1; D is unclear. The V end was cut by 1 base, the J end by 3 bases, with 13 bases between. Germline CDR1 reads MGHRA; CDR2 reads YSYEKL. There are 16 residues in the CDR3. The CDR3 DNA reads TGCGCCAGCAGCCAAGCATCCCGGAACTACTACAATGAGCAGTTCTTC. This gives the protein CASSQASRNYYNEQFF.

This clonotype was observed many times. The chain carries TRBV7-2 and TRBJ1-1; D remains unclear. Germline lookup yields CDR1 SGHTA and CDR2 FQGNSA. V lost 5 bases and J 4 bases, leaving 11 bases between the germline ends. The CDR3 extends over 13 amino acids. CDR3 bases: TGTGCCAGCAGCGAGAAGTGGGGCACTGAAGCTTTCTTT. It yields the protein CASSEKWGTEAFF.

This clonotype has a count of ten or more. The V and J genes are TRBV5-1 and TRBJ2-7; D could derive from TRBD1 or TRBD2 (6 bases each). The ends were cut back, 1 base at V and 7 bases at J, with 12 bases in the middle. Germline V gene data show CDR1 as SGHRS and CDR2 as YFSETQ. The CDR3 contains 13 residues. Written as DNA, the CDR3 is TGCGCCAGCAGCTTGCCGGGGGCGGAAGAGCAGTACTTC. Its translation is CASSLPGAEEQYF.

In the case of this clonotype: Because the CDR3's place on the DNA is in doubt, the DNA is left out and the CDR3 is given as listed by TCRdb. V usage is TRBV7-2 and J usage is TRBJ2-5; the D call in the table, TRBD2, was not verified against the DNA. The V gene's germline CDR1 is SGHTA and CDR2 FQGNSA. Termini included, the CDR3 measures 20 amino acids. CDR3 sequence reads: CASSFYICSARSRVGETQYF.

This clonotype was detected many times. The chain recombines TRBV5-1 with TRBJ2-5, with a weak D call TRBD2 (6 bases). V was clipped by 0 bases and J by 4 bases, with 10 bases between them. The CDR3 loop spans 14 amino acids. Germline V gives CDR1 SGHRS, CDR2 YFSETQ. CDR3 region: CASSLGGEVETQYF. CDR3 sequence (DNA): TGCGCCAGCAGCTTGGGAGGGGAGGTAGAGACCCAGTACTTC.

This clonotype has ten or more counts. V is TRBV9 and J is TRBJ2-5; 12 bases are a match to TRBD2. The CDR3 is 15 residues long. V gave up 6 bases and J gave up 5 bases; unmatched junction bases: 8. Germline CDR1 SGDLS, CDR2 YYNGEE. In DNA, the CDR3 is TGTGCCAGCAATCTAGCGGGGGGGCCTATTGAGACCCAGTACTTC. It encodes CASNLAGGPIETQYF.

This clonotype was seen at least ten times. The chain couples TRBV20-1 to TRBJ1-4; D call uncertain. CDR3 length: 12 amino acids. Germline values: CDR1 DFQATT, CDR2 SNEGSKA (reference sequence). The ends were cut back, 0 bases at V and 6 bases at J, with 5 bases in the middle. The CDR3 coding sequence is TGCAGTGCTAGAGATCCCTATGAAAAACTGTTTTTT. It encodes CSARDPYEKLFF.

Many counts were recorded for this clonotype. The chain recombines TRBV5-1 with TRBJ1-5; D is perhaps TRBD1 (5 bases). V shed 0 bases and J shed 0 bases, with 10 bases lying between them. Germline-derived CDR1 and CDR2 are SGHRS and YFSETQ. This CDR3 has 16 residues. Written as DNA, the CDR3 is TGCGCCAGCAGCTTGGAACCTCAGGGTAGCAATCAGCCCCAGCATTTT. Protein: CASSLEPQGSNQPQHF.

This clonotype has at least ten counts. J is TRBJ2-5 and V is TRBV21-1. TRBV21-1 is classified as a pseudogene. The CDR3 has 10 residues. This CDR3 reads CASSKKIQYF. In DNA form, the CDR3 reads TGTGCCAGCAGCAAAAAGATCCAGTACTTC.

Points on this clonotype: This may stem from a read error, because a much larger clone lies one nucleotide away. This rearrangement joins TRBV5-1 to TRBJ2-2; maybe TRBD1 (6 bases). From germline, CDR1 is SGHRS and CDR2 YFSETQ. CDR3 length: 15 residues. CDR3: CASSSTGIRTGDLFF. For the CDR3, the DNA is TGCGCCAGCAGCTCCACAGGGATCAGAACCGGGGATCTGTTTTTT.

This clonotype was picked up many times. The chain is built from TRBV6-6 and TRBJ2-7; TRBD2 is a possible D gene (6 bases). CDR1 and CDR2 (germline): MNHNY, SVGAGI (reference sequence). The CDR3 spans 11 residues. V was shortened by 6 bases and J by 4 bases, with 7 bases between the two germline ends. The CDR3 region is CASRGGYEQYF. In DNA, the CDR3 is TGTGCCAGCAGGGGGGGATACGAGCAGTACTTC.

The genes are TRBV24-1 and TRBJ2-1; 10 bases align to TRBD2. Germline-derived CDR1 and CDR2 are KGHDR and SFDVKD. With V trimmed by 4 bases and J by 6 bases, 8 bases remained unmatched. This CDR3 is built from 16 residues. The CDR3 region is CATSDLSGGPGNEQFF. In DNA, the CDR3 is TGTGCCACCAGTGACCTTAGCGGGGGGCCGGGCAATGAGCAGTTCTTC.

This clonotype was seen many times. This sequence joins TRBV12-3 or TRBV12-4 and TRBJ2-1; D gene uncertain. The CDR3 covers 13 residues. Trimming pared 3 bases from V and 6 bases from J, leaving 9 bases between. CDR3 bases: TGTGCCAGCAGTTTCCAGACCAGCAATGAGCAGTTCTTC. The encoded protein is CASSFQTSNEQFF.

CDR3: CASTGQGIPYEQYF. CDR3 nucleotides: TGTGCCAGCACCGGACAGGGCATCCCCTACGAGCAGTACTTC. The rearrangement uses TRBV21-1 and TRBJ2-7; the table calls TRBD1, which could not be checked here. TRBV21-1 has pseudogene status. This CDR3 comprises 14 residues.